This T cell receptor beta chain is from a study of shared clonotypes between healthy human individuals. The donors were all Caucasian adults (living in Nashville, Tennessee). The table came from immunoSEQ multiplex PCR; TCRdb's copy has only in-frame clones and leaves some out. The sample has 1 million to 1.3 million clones, around three quarters seen once; the top ten hold roughly 0.57%. This clonotype was sampled from a man aged 18 to 35 in good health. Some clones in this sample may be carry-over from other donors' samples. The specimen was memory CD4+ T cells from PBMCs. Stated subset: CD45RA-negative fraction.

The CDR3, as DNA: TGTGCCAGTAGCTTAGCGGGAGAGACCGGGGAGCTGTTTTTT. Translation gives CASSLAGETGELFF. This chain connects TRBV19 to TRBJ2-2; 9 bases fit TRBD2. V lost 6 bases to trimming and J lost 5 bases; unmatched junction nucleotides: 4. Germline V gene data show CDR1 as LNHDA and CDR2 as SQIVND (reference sequence). The CDR3 totals 14 residues.